These 11 T cell receptor beta chains originate from one sample sequenced in a study of T-cell reconstitution after alpha-beta-depleted transplantation in children. Preparation of the TCRbeta library used unique molecular identifiers. Each CDR3 protein gets one entry after TCRdb re-called the PCR reads with MiXCR. This sample has approximately 430,000 distinct CDR3 sequences, with 16% found just once. The input for sequencing was PBMCs, mostly from graft donor cells, taken 360 days after TCRalphabeta/CD19-depleted stem cell transplant. The receptors were sampled from a boy less than two years old who had a stem cell transplant for Wiskott-Aldrich syndrome, so the T cells may come from the graft donor.

Only a few counts were recorded for this clonotype. J is TRBJ2-7 and V is TRBV5-6; D ambiguous. The CDR3 is made up of 14 amino acids. V was trimmed by 0 bases and J by 2 bases, leaving 9 bases between them. CDR1 SGHDT and CDR2 YYEEEE come from the germline V gene. The CDR3 sequence: CASSLVRNAYEQYF. In DNA form, the CDR3 reads TGTGCCAGCAGCTTGGTGCGGAACGCCTACGAGCAGTACTTC.

This clonotype has more than one count but fewer than ten. This chain connects TRBV5-1 to TRBJ1-5; D gene ambiguous. Germline-derived CDR1 and CDR2 are SGHRS and YFSETQ. Trimming removed 4 bases at V and 7 bases at J, with 12 bases between. The length of the CDR3 is 13 residues. CDR3 amino acids: CASSVDVGQPQHF. The CDR3 nucleotides are TGCGCCAGCAGCGTCGACGTGGGACAGCCCCAGCATTTT. The whole variable domain, filled in from reference TRBV5-1 and TRBJ1-5, reads KAGVTQTPRYLIKTRGQQVTLSCSPISGHRSVSWYQQTPGQGLQFLFEYFSETQRNKGNFPGRFSGRQFSNSRSEMNVSTLELGDSALYLCASSVDVGQPQHFGDGTRLSIL.

This chain connects TRBV12-3 or TRBV12-4 to TRBJ1-3, with no clear D. The V end lost 3 bases, the J end lost 0 bases, and 18 bases lay between the germline ends. This CDR3 has 18 residues. CDR3 amino acids: CASSFRATTVSSGNTIYF. As DNA, the CDR3 is TGTGCCAGCAGTTTTCGGGCGACGACCGTCAGCTCTGGAAACACCATATATTTT.

This chain connects TRBV20-1 to TRBJ2-7, with TRBD1 as a possible D gene (6 bases). Between the trimmed V and J ends, which lost 6 bases and 2 bases, there was a span of 20 bases. The CDR3 has 15 residues. Per germline, CDR1 DFQATT and CDR2 SNEGSKA (reference sequence). The DNA for the CDR3 is TGCAGTGCCTTGAGTCGGGACAAATTACCCTACGAGCAGTACTTC. It encodes CSALSRDKLPYEQYF.

This clonotype has only a few counts. This rearrangement joins TRBV10-3 to TRBJ2-3, with D perhaps TRBD1 (6 bases). The V gene lost 5 bases and the J gene lost 3 bases, with 9 bases spanning the gap. Germline V lookup: CDR1 ENHRY, CDR2 SYGVKD. This CDR3 is 13 amino acids long. CDR3 sequence reads: CAISTTGTDTQYF. The CDR3 bases are TGTGCCATCAGTACTACAGGGACAGATACGCAGTATTTT.

The table lists this clonotype with a few counts. The chain employs TRBV2 and TRBJ2-3; D not certain. V lost 2 bases and J lost 7, with 4 bases in between. CDR1 is SNHLY and CDR2 is FYNNEI in the germline V gene. This CDR3 is built from 11 residues. CDR3 nucleotide sequence: TGTGCCAGCAGTGAACCTAATACGCAGTATTTT. Amino acid sequence: CASSEPNTQYF.

J is TRBJ2-7 and V is TRBV29-1, with D perhaps matching TRBD2 (5 bases). The germline V gene encodes CDR1 SQVTM and CDR2 ANQGSEA. CDR3 length: 13 residues. Trimming left V 4 bases short and J 1 base short, with 11 bases between. As DNA, the CDR3 is TGCAGCGTTGTGGTGGACTTATCCTACGAGCAGTACTTC. Protein sequence: CSVVVDLSYEQYF.

DNA for the CDR3: TGTGCCAGCAGTGCCTTAGGGTCTGGGGCCAACGTCCTGACTTTC. As protein: CASSALGSGANVLTF. This chain uses TRBV25-1 with TRBJ2-6; D gene uncertain. Germline loops: CDR1 MGHDK, CDR2 SYGVNS. CDR3 length equals 15 residues. Trimming removed 4 bases from V and 1 base from J, with 8 bases in between.

This rearrangement joins TRBV6-6 to TRBJ2-7; D gene ambiguous. The V gene's germline CDR1 is MNHNY and CDR2 SVGAGI (reference sequence). The CDR3 loop spans 13 amino acids. With 8 bases removed from V and 3 bases from J, the gap between germline ends came to 14 bases. The CDR3 coding sequence is TGTGCCAGCGCCTCGACCGGTCGCTACGAGCAGTACTTC. This sequence encodes CASASTGRYEQYF.

The J gene is TRBJ2-2, the V gene TRBV9; 7 bases fit TRBD2. V shed 0 bases and J 3 bases; nucleotides not matched to a gene: 5. This CDR3 has 16 residues. CDR1 and CDR2 (germline): SGDLS, YYNGEE. As DNA, the CDR3 is TGTGCCAGCAGCGTAGCTCGGGGAGGGTACACCGGGGAGCTGTTTTTT. Translating gives CASSVARGGYTGELFF.

The chain employs TRBV4-2 and TRBJ2-7, with D unclear. In germline, CDR1 is LGHNA, CDR2 YNFKEQ. The CDR3 is 14 residues long. Trimming removed 4 bases at V and 1 base at J, with 11 bases between. DNA of the CDR3: TGTGCCAGCAGCCCCCTCGGTGAGTCCTACGAGCAGTACTTC. Its translation is CASSPLGESYEQYF.